These T cell receptor beta chains were read from a single sample in a study of cytomegalovirus exposure and HLA in healthy donors. Method: immunoSEQ multiplex PCR; TCRdb's copy keeps in-frame clones and lacks some. This sample carries 60,000 to 75,000 clones, over 75% of them seen once, and the ten largest clones take roughly a tenth. The sample comprised PBMCs. These receptors came from a female donor in good health and CMV-seronegative. The CDR3 runs from the conserved cysteine through the conserved F or W. Each record gives: CDR3 protein, CDR3 DNA, clone size, V gene, CDR3 length, J gene, D gene. The D gene is left open where the match is weak. Expanded clones get a size class; other rows say once, few or many, or leave the size out.

cdr3_aa: CASSAATGTESSYEQYF
cdr3_nt: TGTGCCAGCAGCGCGGCCACTGGGACAGAAAGCTCCTACGAGCAGTACTTC
clone_size: .
v_call: TRBV11-2
cdr3_length: 17
j_call: TRBJ2-7
d_call: TRBD1

cdr3_aa: CASSVPGQFYEQYF
cdr3_nt: TGCGCCAGCAGCGTTCCGGGACAGTTCTACGAGCAGTACTTC
clone_size: .
v_call: TRBV5-1
cdr3_length: 14
j_call: TRBJ2-7
d_call: TRBD1

cdr3_aa: CASSRDRSGEQFF
cdr3_nt: TGTGCCAGCAGCAGGGACAGATCCGGTGAGCAGTTCTTC
clone_size: .
v_call: TRBV11-3
cdr3_length: 13
j_call: TRBJ2-1
d_call: TRBD1

cdr3_aa: CASSVGNSGANVLTF
cdr3_nt: TGTGCCAGCAGTGTCGGGAATTCTGGGGCCAACGTCCTGACTTTC
clone_size: .
v_call: TRBV2
cdr3_length: 15
j_call: TRBJ2-6
d_call: .

cdr3_aa: CASSVGAGGLDGYTF
cdr3_nt: TGTGCCAGCAGTGTCGGGGCAGGGGGCCTTGATGGCTACACCTTC
clone_size: .
v_call: TRBV2
cdr3_length: 15
j_call: TRBJ1-2
d_call: TRBD1

cdr3_aa: CASSLISREAKADTQYF
cdr3_nt: TGTGCCAGCAGCTTAATCTCCCGGGAGGCCAAGGCAGATACGCAGTATTTT
clone_size: .
v_call: TRBV7-8
cdr3_length: 17
j_call: TRBJ2-3
d_call: TRBD2

cdr3_aa: CASSLLREVSYEQYF
cdr3_nt: TGTGCCAGCAGCTTGCTCCGGGAGGTTTCCTACGAGCAGTACTTC
clone_size: .
v_call: TRBV5-6
cdr3_length: 15
j_call: TRBJ2-7
d_call: TRBD2

cdr3_aa: CASSLQGVPREPQHF
cdr3_nt: TGTGCCAGCAGCCTTCAGGGGGTGCCAAGGGAGCCCCAGCATTTT
clone_size: .
v_call: TRBV2
cdr3_length: 15
j_call: TRBJ1-5
d_call: TRBD1

cdr3_aa: CASSSDKTSGNTIYF
cdr3_nt: TGTGCCAGCAGCTCGGACAAAACCTCTGGAAACACCATATATTTT
clone_size: once
v_call: TRBV5-5
cdr3_length: 15
j_call: TRBJ1-3
d_call: .

cdr3_aa: CASSSRTGSEQYF
cdr3_nt: TGTGCCAGCAGCAGCCGGACAGGATCCGAGCAGTACTTC
clone_size: few
v_call: TRBV9
cdr3_length: 13
j_call: TRBJ2-7
d_call: TRBD1

cdr3_aa: CASGGHVNTEAFF
cdr3_nt: TGTGCCAGTGGTGGGCACGTGAACACTGAAGCTTTCTTT
clone_size: .
v_call: TRBV7-8
cdr3_length: 13
j_call: TRBJ1-1
d_call: .

cdr3_aa: CASSRGRTGGFYNSPLHF
cdr3_nt: TGTGCCAGCAGCAGGGGCAGGACAGGGGGCTTCTATAATTCACCCCTCCACTTT
clone_size: .
v_call: TRBV21-1
cdr3_length: 18
j_call: TRBJ1-6
d_call: .

cdr3_aa: CASSSTGLYGYTF
cdr3_nt: TGTGCCAGTAGTTCGACAGGTCTCTATGGCTACACCTTC
clone_size: .
v_call: TRBV19
cdr3_length: 13
j_call: TRBJ1-2
d_call: .

cdr3_aa: CASSPAQGNYGYTF
cdr3_nt: TGTGCCAGCAGCCCGGCCCAGGGTAACTATGGCTACACCTTC
clone_size: .
v_call: TRBV5-6
cdr3_length: 14
j_call: TRBJ1-2
d_call: .

cdr3_aa: CASSIRGGGAGELFF
cdr3_nt: TGTGCCAGTAGTATTCGGGGCGGGGGTGCCGGGGAGCTGTTTTTT
clone_size: .
v_call: TRBV19
cdr3_length: 15
j_call: TRBJ2-2
d_call: TRBD2

cdr3_aa: CASRSSGRTYEQYF
cdr3_nt: TGTGCCAGCAGGTCCAGCGGGAGGACCTACGAGCAGTACTTC
clone_size: .
v_call: TRBV7-2
cdr3_length: 14
j_call: TRBJ2-7
d_call: TRBD2

cdr3_aa: CASTRGGKGNQPQHF
cdr3_nt: TGTGCCAGTACTCGAGGAGGGAAGGGCAATCAGCCCCAGCATTTT
clone_size: .
v_call: TRBV19
cdr3_length: 15
j_call: TRBJ1-5
d_call: .

cdr3_aa: CASSEGVGRGNQPQHF
cdr3_nt: TGTGCCAGCAGTGAAGGAGTGGGGCGGGGGAATCAGCCCCAGCATTTT
clone_size: .
v_call: TRBV2
cdr3_length: 16
j_call: TRBJ1-5
d_call: .

cdr3_aa: CSAPWGGAQHF
cdr3_nt: TGCAGTGCCCCCTGGGGGGGGGCGCAACATTTT
clone_size: few
v_call: TRBV20-1
cdr3_length: 11
j_call: TRBJ1-5
d_call: .

cdr3_aa: CASSQISPVSPGDEQYF
cdr3_nt: TGCGCCAGCAGTCAAATCTCCCCAGTTAGTCCAGGGGACGAGCAGTACTTC
clone_size: .
v_call: TRBV23-1
cdr3_length: 17
j_call: TRBJ2-7
d_call: .

cdr3_aa: CASSVAGGWGYTF
cdr3_nt: TGTGCCAGCAGCGTAGCAGGGGGCTGGGGCTACACCTTC
clone_size: .
v_call: TRBV9
cdr3_length: 13
j_call: TRBJ1-2
d_call: TRBD1

cdr3_aa: CASSILPLVIQETQYF
cdr3_nt: TGTGCCAGCAGTATCCTGCCTCTAGTCATCCAAGAGACCCAGTACTTC
clone_size: .
v_call: TRBV7-8
cdr3_length: 16
j_call: TRBJ2-5
d_call: .

cdr3_aa: CASSLVYNEQFF
cdr3_nt: TGTGCCAGCAGCTTGGTATACAATGAGCAGTTCTTC
clone_size: .
v_call: TRBV5-5
cdr3_length: 12
j_call: TRBJ2-1
d_call: .

cdr3_aa: CASSSPGQGTTEAFF
cdr3_nt: TGTGCCAGCAGTTCCCCGGGACAGGGAACCACTGAAGCTTTCTTT
clone_size: .
v_call: TRBV28
cdr3_length: 15
j_call: TRBJ1-1
d_call: TRBD1

cdr3_aa: CASGISTGINEQFF
cdr3_nt: TGTGCCAGCGGGATCTCCACCGGGATCAATGAGCAGTTCTTC
clone_size: .
v_call: TRBV9
cdr3_length: 14
j_call: TRBJ2-1
d_call: .

cdr3_aa: CASRTDRDPLNEQYF
cdr3_nt: TGTGCCAGCAGGACAGACAGGGACCCTCTCAACGAGCAGTACTTC
clone_size: .
v_call: TRBV6-5
cdr3_length: 15
j_call: TRBJ2-7
d_call: TRBD1

cdr3_aa: CASSNSSSSRRRGQRRNEKLFF
cdr3_nt: TGTGCCAGCAGCAACTCATCTTCGTCTCGGCGCCGGGGACAGCGACGTAATGAAAAACTGTTTTTT
clone_size: .
v_call: TRBV21-1
cdr3_length: 22
j_call: TRBJ1-4
d_call: .

cdr3_aa: CAWSPSTLREKLFF
cdr3_nt: TGTGCCTGGAGCCCAAGCACGTTGAGGGAAAAACTGTTTTTT
clone_size: .
v_call: TRBV30
cdr3_length: 14
j_call: TRBJ1-4
d_call: .

cdr3_aa: CASSLFGLADNTDTQYF
cdr3_nt: TGTGCCAGCAGTTTATTTGGACTAGCAGATAACACAGATACGCAGTATTTT
clone_size: .
v_call: TRBV28
cdr3_length: 17
j_call: TRBJ2-3
d_call: TRBD2

cdr3_aa: CASSNLAGGPTDTQYF
cdr3_nt: TGTGCCAGCAGTAATCTAGCGGGGGGTCCCACAGATACGCAGTATTTT
clone_size: .
v_call: TRBV28
cdr3_length: 16
j_call: TRBJ2-3
d_call: TRBD2

cdr3_aa: CASSIQGSPSGNTIYF
cdr3_nt: TGTGCCAGCAGCATTCAGGGCTCCCCCTCTGGAAACACCATATATTTT
clone_size: .
v_call: TRBV7-8
cdr3_length: 16
j_call: TRBJ1-3
d_call: .

cdr3_aa: CASSSQGLQTQYF
cdr3_nt: TGTGCCAGCAGTTCACAGGGTTTGCAGACCCAGTACTTC
clone_size: few
v_call: TRBV27
cdr3_length: 13
j_call: TRBJ2-5
d_call: .

cdr3_aa: CASSLRTGNSGNTIYF
cdr3_nt: TGTGCCAGCTCACTACGAACGGGGAACTCTGGAAACACCATATATTTT
clone_size: .
v_call: TRBV18
cdr3_length: 16
j_call: TRBJ1-3
d_call: .

cdr3_aa: CASSQGWGAGDGETQYF
cdr3_nt: TGTGCCAGCAGCCAAGGTTGGGGGGCGGGAGATGGGGAGACCCAGTACTTC
clone_size: .
v_call: TRBV11-2
cdr3_length: 17
j_call: TRBJ2-5
d_call: .

cdr3_aa: CASSQETGLAGSYEQYF
cdr3_nt: TGTGCCAGCAGCCAAGAGACCGGACTAGCGGGATCCTACGAGCAGTACTTC
clone_size: .
v_call: TRBV4-2
cdr3_length: 17
j_call: TRBJ2-7
d_call: TRBD2

cdr3_aa: CARSLSGQEIPPTYEQYF
cdr3_nt: TGTGCCAGAAGCTTGTCGGGACAGGAGATCCCACCTACCTACGAGCAGTACTTC
clone_size: .
v_call: TRBV5-3
cdr3_length: 18
j_call: TRBJ2-7
d_call: TRBD1

cdr3_aa: CASRPLDRVDYGYTF
cdr3_nt: TGTGCAAGTCGCCCCCTTGACAGGGTTGACTATGGCTACACCTTC
clone_size: .
v_call: TRBV12-2
cdr3_length: 15
j_call: TRBJ1-2
d_call: .

cdr3_aa: CAIGHSGGTDTQYF
cdr3_nt: TGTGCCATCGGTCATAGCGGGGGGACGGATACGCAGTATTTT
clone_size: .
v_call: TRBV10-3
cdr3_length: 14
j_call: TRBJ2-3
d_call: TRBD2

cdr3_aa: CASRADRANEQYF
cdr3_nt: TGTGCCAGCAGAGCGGACAGGGCGAACGAGCAGTACTTC
clone_size: .
v_call: TRBV6-6
cdr3_length: 13
j_call: TRBJ2-7
d_call: TRBD1

cdr3_aa: CASSTPMNTEAFF
cdr3_nt: TGTGCCAGCAGTACACCGATGAACACTGAAGCTTTCTTT
clone_size: .
v_call: TRBV28
cdr3_length: 13
j_call: TRBJ1-1
d_call: .

cdr3_aa: CASSQARGAQETQYF
cdr3_nt: TGTGCCAGCAGCCAGGCCCGGGGGGCGCAAGAGACCCAGTACTTC
clone_size: .
v_call: TRBV4-2
cdr3_length: 15
j_call: TRBJ2-5
d_call: .

cdr3_aa: CASSQVWQEGGEPQHF
cdr3_nt: TGTGCCAGCAGCCAAGTTTGGCAGGAGGGGGGGGAGCCCCAGCATTTT
clone_size: .
v_call: TRBV4-2
cdr3_length: 16
j_call: TRBJ1-5
d_call: .

cdr3_aa: CANWTLFGELFF
cdr3_nt: TGCGCCAACTGGACTCTCTTCGGGGAGCTGTTTTTT
clone_size: .
v_call: TRBV23-1
cdr3_length: 12
j_call: TRBJ2-2
d_call: .